These T cell receptor beta chains were read from a single sample in a study of cytomegalovirus exposure and HLA in healthy donors. This table comes from immunoSEQ multiplex PCR, and its TCRdb copy is limited to in-frame clones, with some not included. There are 200,000 to 250,000 clones in the sample; about 88% occur only once, and 0.2% to 0.25% lies in the top ten. The material sequenced was PBMCs. These receptors were collected from a girl aged 2 to 10 in good health and CMV-seronegative. Each CDR3 is given with its conserved first and last residue. D genes are given only for firm matches. A row's size may be missing; if present it is once, few, many or a size class.

J gene | V gene | D gene | clone size | CDR3 protein | CDR3 DNA
TRBJ2-2 | TRBV5-4 | TRBD2 | few | CASSGTSGFAGELFF | TGTGCCAGCAGTGGGACTAGCGGGTTTGCCGGGGAGCTGTTTTTT
TRBJ2-7 | TRBV7-9 | - | few | CASSLAEAPSGQYF | TGTGCCAGCAGCTTAGCGGAGGCCCCAAGTGGGCAGTACTTC
TRBJ2-5 | TRBV5-1 | TRBD1 | - | CASSVGQGRGETQYF | TGCGCCAGCAGCGTAGGACAGGGACGAGGAGAGACCCAGTACTTC
TRBJ2-1 | TRBV9 | TRBD1 | - | CASSDQDRAIHNEQFF | TGTGCCAGCAGCGACCAGGACAGGGCAATACACAATGAGCAGTTCTTC
TRBJ1-2 | TRBV27 | TRBD1 | - | CASSPRTGFIPTWYTF | TGTGCCAGCAGTCCCCGGACAGGATTCATCCCTACGTGGTACACCTTC
TRBJ1-4 | TRBV4-1 | - | - | CASSPTATNEKLFF | TGCGCCAGCAGCCCGACAGCAACTAATGAAAAACTGTTTTTT
TRBJ2-5 | TRBV5-1 | - | - | CASSWSSAQETQYF | TGCGCCAGCAGCTGGTCTAGCGCCCAAGAGACCCAGTACTTC
TRBJ1-1 | TRBV7-9 | TRBD1 | - | CSSSLDRVISTEAFF | TGTTCCAGCAGCTTAGACAGGGTCATTAGCACTGAAGCTTTCTTT
TRBJ2-7 | TRBV5-1 | - | - | CASSGGSGGAYEQYF | TGCGCCAGCAGCGGCGGTTCCGGGGGAGCCTACGAGCAGTACTTC
TRBJ1-3 | TRBV30 | - | few | CAWSGGGNTIYF | TGTGCCTGGTCTGGGGGCGGAAACACCATATATTTT
TRBJ2-3 | TRBV9 | - | - | CASSGWDSGADTQYF | TGTGCCAGCAGCGGATGGGATTCGGGGGCAGATACGCAGTATTTT
TRBJ1-1 | TRBV6-1 | - | - | CASNRDLMNTEAFF | TGTGCCAGCAACAGGGATCTAATGAACACTGAAGCTTTCTTT
TRBJ2-3 | TRBV10-1 | - | - | CASSDGGGTDTQYF | TGCGCCAGCAGTGATGGAGGGGGCACAGATACGCAGTATTTT
TRBJ1-6 | TRBV7-8 | TRBD1 | - | CASSRSPSGTGGNSPLHF | TGTGCCAGCAGCCGTTCACCCTCCGGGACAGGGGGGAATTCACCCCTCCACTTT
TRBJ1-6 | TRBV5-1 | - | - | CASSLLYGGTNSPLHF | TGCGCCAGCAGCTTGTTGTACGGGGGGACAAATTCACCCCTCCACTTT
TRBJ1-1 | TRBV2 | TRBD1 | few | CASRRGQQGYTEAFF | TGTGCCAGCAGGAGGGGGCAGCAGGGATACACTGAAGCTTTCTTT
TRBJ2-1 | TRBV7-2 | TRBD2 | - | CASSWASGNSYNEQFF | TGTGCCAGCAGCTGGGCTAGCGGCAACTCCTACAATGAGCAGTTCTTC
TRBJ2-3 | TRBV19 | - | - | CASRARGERDTQYF | TGTGCCAGTAGGGCCAGGGGCGAAAGAGATACGCAGTATTTT
TRBJ1-4 | TRBV7-8 | TRBD1 | few | CASSLSGTGDEKLFF | TGTGCCAGCAGCCTGTCCGGGACAGGGGATGAAAAACTGTTTTTT
TRBJ2-4 | TRBV19 | TRBD1 | few | CASSIRGGQGGILAKNIQYF | TGTGCCAGTAGTATACGAGGGGGACAGGGAGGGATTCTAGCCAAAAACATTCAGTACTTC
TRBJ2-7 | TRBV27 | - | - | CASTLAYTFQYEQYF | TGTGCCAGCACCTTAGCGTACACGTTTCAGTACGAGCAGTACTTC
TRBJ2-7 | TRBV19 | TRBD1 | - | CASSDRPTGPTEQYF | TGTGCCAGTAGTGATCGACCGACAGGGCCCACGGAGCAGTACTTC
TRBJ1-1 | TRBV25-1 | - | once | CASTEGGTEAFF | TGTGCCAGCACCGAGGGAGGGACTGAAGCTTTCTTT
TRBJ1-3 | TRBV19 | - | once | CASESWSSGNTIYF | TGTGCCAGCGAATCGTGGAGCTCTGGAAACACCATATATTTT
TRBJ2-5 | TRBV5-1 | - | - | CASSSGLAAETQYF | TGCGCCAGCAGCTCGGGACTGGCAGCAGAGACCCAGTACTTC
TRBJ2-7 | TRBV27 | - | - | CASSLIPLVGEQYF | TGTGCCAGCAGTTTAATCCCACTAGTGGGGGAGCAGTACTTC
TRBJ1-1 | TRBV6-5 | - | - | CASNPDRLNTEAFF | TGTGCCAGCAACCCGGACAGATTGAACACTGAAGCTTTCTTT
TRBJ2-7 | TRBV23-1 | - | - | CASSRHIYEQYF | TGCGCCAGCAGTCGCCACATCTACGAGCAGTACTTC
TRBJ1-1 | TRBV5-1 | TRBD1 | - | CASSLRDSNTEAFF | TGCGCCAGCAGCCTACGGGACAGCAACACTGAAGCTTTCTTT
TRBJ2-6 | TRBV9 | - | - | CASSLSSSGANVLTF | TGTGCCAGCAGCCTATCAAGCTCTGGGGCCAACGTCCTGACTTTC
TRBJ2-7 | TRBV10-3 | TRBD2 | - | CAISGGGGSTYEQYF | TGTGCCATCAGTGGAGGCGGGGGGTCGACCTACGAGCAGTACTTC
TRBJ2-5 | TRBV7-5 | - | - | CVRSSKLAGGRETQYF | TGTGTCAGAAGCTCAAAACTAGCGGGAGGGAGGGAGACCCAGTACTTC
TRBJ2-7 | TRBV6-5 | TRBD1 | - | CASSSSGTGVSYEQYF | TGTGCCAGCAGTTCCTCCGGGACAGGGGTTTCCTACGAGCAGTACTTC
TRBJ1-1 | TRBV18 | - | - | CASSPQTGSNTEAFF | TGTGCCAGCTCACCCCAGACAGGCTCGAACACTGAAGCTTTCTTT
TRBJ2-7 | TRBV5-4 | - | - | CASSAGDRNTNEQYF | TGTGCCAGCAGCGCCGGCGACAGGAACACTAACGAGCAGTACTTC
TRBJ2-1 | TRBV27 | TRBD2 | - | CASSLQVAGVSNEQFF | TGTGCCAGCAGTTTACAAGTAGCGGGAGTGAGCAATGAGCAGTTCTTC
TRBJ2-3 | TRBV5-3 | TRBD2 | - | CARRTTSGKKGTDTQYF | TGTGCCAGAAGGACGACTAGCGGGAAAAAGGGGACAGATACGCAGTATTTT
TRBJ1-4 | TRBV19 | - | - | CAKKGKTNEKLFF | TGTGCCAAAAAGGGGAAAACTAATGAAAAACTGTTTTTT
TRBJ2-3 | TRBV18 | - | - | CASSPPTSWGTDTQYF | TGTGCCAGCTCACCCCCTACTAGTTGGGGCACAGATACGCAGTATTTT
TRBJ1-5 | TRBV19 | - | - | CASSIGRGSNQPQHF | TGTGCCAGTAGTATTGGCAGAGGTAGCAATCAGCCCCAGCATTTT
TRBJ2-7 | TRBV6-6 | TRBD2 | - | CAAGTSAYEQYF | TGTGCTGCCGGGACTAGTGCCTACGAGCAGTACTTC
TRBJ1-1 | TRBV18 | - | - | CASSPLGGMNTEAFF | TGTGCCAGCTCACCACTAGGAGGCATGAACACTGAAGCTTTCTTT
TRBJ1-3 | TRBV4-1 | - | - | CASSQDPGLFRGSGNTIYF | TGCGCCAGCAGCCAAGATCCGGGTTTGTTCCGGGGTTCTGGAAACACCATATATTTT
TRBJ1-5 | TRBV19 | - | - | CASKSGGVPQPQHF | TGTGCCAGTAAATCAGGAGGGGTCCCTCAGCCCCAGCATTTT
TRBJ1-2 | TRBV19 | - | - | CASSIPQVYGYTF | TGTGCCAGTAGTATTCCGCAGGTTTATGGCTACACCTTC
TRBJ1-2 | TRBV7-2 | - | - | CASSPAGGLNYGYTF | TGTGCCAGCAGCCCGGCGGGGGGATTAAACTATGGCTACACCTTC
TRBJ2-7 | TRBV11-2 | - | once | CASSLRLVAGQGSVEQYF | TGTGCCAGCAGCTTACGCCTAGTAGCAGGGCAGGGTTCGGTCGAGCAGTACTTC
TRBJ1-4 | TRBV6-6 | TRBD1 | - | CASRRLTGTDNEKLFF | TGTGCCAGCAGAAGACTAACCGGGACAGATAATGAAAAACTGTTTTTT
TRBJ2-1 | TRBV7-9 | TRBD2 | - | CASSSGTSNYNEQFF | TGTGCCAGCAGCAGTGGGACTAGCAACTACAATGAGCAGTTCTTC
TRBJ1-2 | TRBV5-4 | TRBD1 | - | CASSRTGDGYTF | TGTGCCAGCAGCCGAACAGGGGATGGCTACACCTTC
TRBJ1-1 | TRBV5-1 | - | - | CASREVNTEAFF | TGCGCCAGCAGGGAGGTGAACACTGAAGCTTTCTTT
TRBJ1-5 | TRBV5-5 | - | - | CASSLGTGFSQPQHF | TGTGCCAGCAGCTTGGGTACAGGGTTTAGTCAGCCCCAGCATTTT
TRBJ1-5 | TRBV6-6 | TRBD1 | - | CASRSYRGNQPQHF | TGTGCCAGCAGATCCTACAGGGGGAATCAGCCCCAGCATTTT
TRBJ2-7 | TRBV6-1 | TRBD2 | - | CASSEVPGWPLAGGANYEQYF | TGTGCCAGCAGTGAAGTCCCCGGCTGGCCTCTAGCGGGAGGGGCGAACTACGAGCAGTACTTC
TRBJ1-3 | TRBV9 | - | - | CASSVRGESGNTIYF | TGTGCCAGCAGCGTCCGGGGAGAATCCGGAAACACCATATATTTT